Listed below are T cell receptor beta chains from one sample, sequenced in a study of PD-L1 blockade in urothelial cancer. Only in-frame clones appear in the TCRdb table, and some are missing; sequencing was by immunoSEQ multiplex PCR. The table has more than 45,000 clones, roughly 86% seen once. The material sequenced was PBMCs, taken around atezolizumab (anti-PD-L1) treatment. The receptors here all came from a man aged 55 to 70 with urothelial cancer. The CDR3 runs from the conserved cysteine through the conserved F or W. A D gene is named only where the DNA matches it firmly. Part of the rows lack a size; the others show once, few, many or a class for expanded clones.

abundance	v_gene	j_gene	d_gene	len	CDR3nt	CDR3aa
once	TRBV5-1	TRBJ1-1	NA	13	TGCGCCAGCAGCCCTCTCCCAGGGACTGAAGCTTTCTTT	CASSPLPGTEAFF
NA	TRBV10-3	TRBJ1-1	NA	14	TGTGCCATCAGTGAGGCGAGGGGAGGGACTGAAGCTTTCTTT	CAISEARGGTEAFF
NA	TRBV6-6	TRBJ1-6	NA	12	TGTGCCAGCAGCCCCGTTGATTCACCCCTCCACTTT	CASSPVDSPLHF
NA	TRBV2	TRBJ2-4	NA	17	TGTGCCAGCAGTGCGGGGACTTCCCCCCTAGCCAAAAACATTCAGTACTTC	CASSAGTSPLAKNIQYF
NA	TRBV18	TRBJ1-5	NA	16	TGTGCCAGCTCACCAAACAGGGTTACTCGCAATCAGCCCCAGCATTTT	CASSPNRVTRNQPQHF
few	TRBV15	TRBJ2-7	TRBD1	14	TGTGCCACCAAGCTTTACAGGGGGAACTACGAGCAGTACTTC	CATKLYRGNYEQYF
NA	TRBV4-1	TRBJ2-7	TRBD1	15	TGCGCCAGCAAAACCGCCCGGGACAGGGTGAACGAGCAGTACTTC	CASKTARDRVNEQYF
NA	TRBV27	TRBJ2-1	TRBD2	18	TGTGCCAGCAGTTTATGGGTAGCGGGAGGGTTCTCCTACAATGAGCAGTTCTTC	CASSLWVAGGFSYNEQFF
NA	TRBV27	TRBJ1-5	NA	14	TGTGCCAGCAGTACCCGGACAGGCAATCAGCCCCAGCATTTT	CASSTRTGNQPQHF
once	TRBV7-2	TRBJ1-3	NA	14	TGTGCCAGCAGCTCGGACATCTCTGGAAACACCATATATTTT	CASSSDISGNTIYF
NA	TRBV5-1	TRBJ2-5	TRBD2	14	TGCGCCAGCAGCCTGACTAGCGGGAGTGAGACCCAGTACTTC	CASSLTSGSETQYF
once	TRBV6-1	TRBJ2-7	TRBD2	17	TGTGCCAGCAGTGAAGGAGTAGCGGGCGTTGGTCCCTACGAGCAGTACTTC	CASSEGVAGVGPYEQYF
NA	TRBV15	TRBJ2-2	TRBD1	16	TGTGCCACCAGCAGAGGGTCACAGGGGGCGGCCGGGGAGCTGTTTTTT	CATSRGSQGAAGELFF
once	TRBV2	TRBJ2-1	NA	12	TGTGCCAGCCGAGGGGGAGACAATGAGCAGTTCTTC	CASRGGDNEQFF
NA	TRBV11-3	TRBJ2-5	NA	15	TGTGCCAGCAGCCCTGCCCCCCTGTGGGAGGAGACCCAGTACTTC	CASSPAPLWEETQYF
NA	TRBV30	TRBJ2-1	TRBD2	18	TGTGCCTGGAGTGTAGGTAGCGGGGGACGCGCGATCTACAATGAGCAGTTCTTC	CAWSVGSGGRAIYNEQFF
NA	TRBV29-1	TRBJ1-5	NA	13	TGCAGCGTTGAGCAGGATAGCAATCAGCCCCAGCATTTT	CSVEQDSNQPQHF
NA	TRBV6-1	TRBJ1-5	NA	13	TGTGCCAGCAGTGACTCGGGGTGGAAGCCCCAGCATTTT	CASSDSGWKPQHF
once	TRBV10-3	TRBJ2-2	TRBD2	16	TGTGCCATCAGTGAGGGACTAGCGGGGAACACCGGGGAGCTGTTTTTT	CAISEGLAGNTGELFF
NA	TRBV11-3	TRBJ2-7	NA	14	TGTGCCAGCAGCTTAGGTTTCTCCGGCTACGAGCAGTACTTC	CASSLGFSGYEQYF
NA	TRBV5-1	TRBJ2-1	TRBD2	15	TGCGCCAGCAGCTCCGCGGGGGGGACTAACAATGAGCAGTTCTTC	CASSSAGGTNNEQFF
NA	TRBV11-2	TRBJ2-3	TRBD1	12	TGTGCCAGCAGCTTTAACAGGGGGCCGCAGTATTTT	CASSFNRGPQYF